This note documents a single TCR beta chain sequence. These data come from a study of blood T cell repertoires in COVID-19. In germline, CDR1 is SGHTA, CDR2 FQGNSA. V was clipped by 5 bases and J by 5 bases, with 21 bases between them. The CDR3 runs 16 residues. Participants, about 18 to 90 years old, spanned around 25 US areas. Participant reports of clinical history set cohort assignment. Method: immunoSEQ multiplex PCR; TCRdb's copy keeps in-frame clones and lacks some. This table holds 200,000 to 250,000 clones, 80% to 90% found once. V and J are TRBV7-2 and TRBJ1-1, with D possibly TRBD1 on 6 matching bases. The sequence was collected from a woman aged 18-30 years in a cohort exposed to, infected with or recovered from COVID-19 (not recorded which). The sample consisted of PBMCs or T cells enriched from blood (not recorded which). This CDR3 reads CASSITGSRGGTEAFF. The CDR3 region has the DNA TGTGCCAGCAGCATAACAGGGTCCCGAGGAGGAACTGAAGCTTTCTTT.